This T cell receptor beta chain was retrieved from a study of blood T cells in healthy people across ages. The authors ran a second PCR of roughly 6 to 11 cycles using a sample-barcoded 5' primer and a J-beta primer mix. Using its own MiXCR run on the 5' RACE reads, TCRdb lists one record per CDR3 protein. Here the sample spans over a million distinct CDR3 sequences, approximately 60% being singletons. This CDR3 is 15 amino acids long. V dropped 5 bases and J dropped 2 bases, with 13 bases sitting between them. The V gene's germline CDR1 is SGHTA and CDR2 FQGNSA. The sample consisted of blood. The J gene is TRBJ2-1, the V gene TRBV7-2; D possibly uses TRBD1 or TRBD2 (7 bases each). The sequence was collected from a man aged 18 to 30 in good health. The chain's CDR3 is CTSSRQGGPYNEQFF. CDR3 in DNA: TGTACCAGCAGCAGACAGGGAGGGCCCTACAATGAGCAGTTCTTC.